This TCR beta chain was retrieved from a study of control samples from healthy donors and cancer patients. Using immunoSEQ multiplex PCR, the repertoire was profiled, and TCRdb retains in-frame clones only, with some absent. This sample yields over 100,000 clones, of which about 92% are seen a single time; less than 2.5% belongs to the top ten. This receptor was obtained from a woman between 45 and 65 years old in good health. Specimen: blood.

CDR3 protein: CASSQGPIKGFNEKLFF. The CDR3 DNA is TGTGCCAGCAGCCAAGGGCCGATTAAGGGGTTTAATGAAAAACTGTTTTTT. The J gene is TRBJ1-4, the V gene TRBV4-2, with D possibly being TRBD1 (5 bases). From germline, CDR1 is LGHNA and CDR2 YNFKEQ. The V end lost 1 base, the J end lost 4 bases, and 16 bases lay between the germline ends. The CDR3 is 17 amino acids.